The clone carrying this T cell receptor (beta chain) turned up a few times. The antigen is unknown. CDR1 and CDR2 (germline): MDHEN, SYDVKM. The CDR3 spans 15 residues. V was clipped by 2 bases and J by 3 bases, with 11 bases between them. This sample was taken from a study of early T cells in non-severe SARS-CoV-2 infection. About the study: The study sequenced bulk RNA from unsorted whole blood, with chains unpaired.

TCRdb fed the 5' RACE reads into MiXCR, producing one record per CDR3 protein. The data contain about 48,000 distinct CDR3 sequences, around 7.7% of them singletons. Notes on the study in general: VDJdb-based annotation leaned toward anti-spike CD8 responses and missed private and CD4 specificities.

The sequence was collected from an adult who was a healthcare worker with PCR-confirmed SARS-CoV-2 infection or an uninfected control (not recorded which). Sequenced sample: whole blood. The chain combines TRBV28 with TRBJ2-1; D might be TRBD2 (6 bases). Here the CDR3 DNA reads TGTGCCAGCAGTTTAGGAGGGGATCTCTACAATGAGCAGTTCTTC. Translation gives CASSLGGDLYNEQFF.